This passage covers 32 T cell receptor beta chains from one sample sequenced in a study of shared clonotypes between healthy human individuals. TCRdb's table, derived via immunoSEQ multiplex PCR, lists solely in-frame clones and lacks some. Of about 710,000 clones listed, roughly 72% were seen once; the top ten hold under 2%. The sample taken for sequencing was memory CD4+ T cells sorted from blood. Sample subset: CD45RA-negative fraction. The receptors stem from a woman younger than 45 in good health.

This clone occurred a few times. The chain links TRBV27 to TRBJ1-1, with TRBD1 matching over 8 bases. CDR3 size: 16 residues. CDR1 MNHEY and CDR2 SMNVEV come from the germline V gene (reference sequence). Trimming took 6 bases from V and 9 from J; bases not matched to a gene: 18. CDR3 sequence reads: CASSYRGLPPDFKAFF. In nucleotides, the CDR3 is TGTGCCAGCAGCTACAGGGGGTTGCCCCCCGATTTTAAAGCTTTCTTT.

V gene TRBV5-1 combines with J gene TRBJ1-1; 8 bases match TRBD1. Looked up from germline, CDR1 is SGHRS and CDR2 is YFSETQ. V gave up 4 bases and J gave up 3 bases; unmatched junction bases: 8. CDR3 length: 15 amino acids. The CDR3, as DNA: TGCGCCAGCAGCCGGGGACAGGTTTCCGACACTGAAGCTTTCTTT. This encodes CASSRGQVSDTEAFF.

The rearrangement joins TRBV11-2 to TRBJ2-1; the match to TRBD2 covers 10 bases. CDR1 is SGHAT and CDR2 is FQNNGV in the germline V gene. The V and J ends lost 5 bases and 8 bases, in that order; junction bases with no gene match: 12. CDR3 length: 16 residues. The CDR3 coding sequence is TGTGCCAGCAGCCCCTATCAGTCTAGCGGGAGCGATGAGCAGTTCTTC. Residues: CASSPYQSSGSDEQFF.

The gene calls are TRBV6-1 and TRBJ2-1; 7 positions agree with TRBD2. Trimming took 6 bases from V and 4 from J; bases not matched to a gene: 6. CDR3 length: 14 residues. Germline CDR1 MNHNS, CDR2 SASEGT. The CDR3 DNA reads as TGTGCCAGCAGGGGGGACTACGAATACAATGAGCAGTTCTTC. Its protein is CASRGDYEYNEQFF.

CDR3 coding DNA: TGCAGCGCCGGGGGAGGCAGTTCATATGGCTACACCTTC. Amino acid sequence: CSAGGGSSYGYTF. This rearrangement joins TRBV29-1 to TRBJ1-2; tentatively, D is TRBD1 (5 bases). CDR3 size: 13 residues. The germline V gene has CDR1 SQVTM and CDR2 ANQGSEA. V shed 7 bases and J shed 5 bases, with 17 bases lying between them. The full variable domain, with the rest looked up from reference TRBV29-1 and TRBJ1-2, is SAVISQKPSRDICQRGTSLTIQCQVDSQVTMMFWYRQQPGQSLTLIATANQGSEATYESGFVIDKFPISRPNLTFSTLTVSNMSPEDSSIYLCSAGGGSSYGYTFGSGTRLTVV.

The chain employs TRBV6-1 and TRBJ2-5, with a possible D match to TRBD2 (5 bases). V was cut by 4 bases and J by 5 bases, with 17 bases left in between. This CDR3 region has 15 residues. In germline, CDR1 is MNHNS, CDR2 SASEGT. Here the CDR3 reads CASSGMGSIGETQYF. Here the CDR3 DNA reads TGTGCCAGCAGTGGAATGGGGAGTATCGGGGAGACCCAGTACTTC.

This clone was counted a single time. The rearrangement uses TRBV15 and TRBJ2-2, with D possibly matching TRBD1 (6 bases). This CDR3 has 16 amino acids. CDR1 is LNHNV, CDR2 YYDKDF, per germline (reference sequence). Trimming removed 0 bases from V and 0 bases from J, with 8 bases in between. Here the CDR3 reads CATSRDRGTNTGELFF. The CDR3 DNA follows: TGTGCCACCAGCAGAGACAGGGGCACGAACACCGGGGAGCTGTTTTTT.

The chain uses TRBV18 and TRBJ2-5; 14 nucleotides line up with TRBD2. Germline-derived CDR1 and CDR2 are KGHSH and LQKENI. Losses at the gene ends were 4 bases for V and 3 bases for J; bases not matched to a gene: 7. The CDR3 is 17 residues long. The CDR3 DNA reads TGTGCCAGCTCACAATCCGGGACTAGCGGGAGTGAAGAGACCCAGTACTTC. Translated, it gives CASSQSGTSGSEETQYF.

J is TRBJ2-5 and V is TRBV5-4; maybe TRBD2 (6 bases). The V and J ends lost 4 bases and 5 bases respectively, with 15 bases between them. CDR1 is SGHNT, CDR2 YYREEE, per germline (reference sequence). The CDR3 has 14 residues. The CDR3 is CASSPRQGGETQYF. CDR3 nucleotide sequence: TGTGCCAGCAGCCCCCGACAAGGAGGGGAGACCCAGTACTTC.

V usage is TRBV20-1 and J usage is TRBJ2-2; unclear D gene. This CDR3 contains 11 residues. Germline V gene sequence: CDR1 DFQATT, CDR2 SNEGSKA (reference sequence). V dropped 1 base and J dropped 5 bases, with 2 bases sitting between them. The CDR3 spells CSARGTGELFF. CDR3 sequence (DNA): TGCAGTGCTAGAGGGACCGGGGAGCTGTTTTTT.

The chain is built from TRBV11-2 and TRBJ1-1; D call uncertain. CDR3 length equals 13 residues. Trimming took 5 bases from V and 1 from J, leaving 8 bases between them. CDR1 and CDR2 (germline): SGHAT, FQNNGV. The CDR3 spells CASSPIWNTEAFF. DNA for the CDR3: TGTGCCAGCAGCCCGATTTGGAACACTGAAGCTTTCTTT.

This clone was found a few times. The chain carries TRBV5-5 and TRBJ2-4, with D hard to call. The V gene's germline CDR1 is SGHKS and CDR2 YYEKEE (reference sequence). Trimming pared 1 base from V and 5 bases from J, leaving 4 bases between. The CDR3 is 12 residues long. The CDR3 sequence: CASSLTQNIQYF. The CDR3 DNA reads TGTGCCAGCAGCTTGACCCAAAACATTCAGTACTTC.

J is TRBJ1-1 and V is TRBV10-1; no definite D call. Germline V CDR1 and CDR2: WNHNN, SYGVQD (reference sequence). The CDR3 sequence is 13 residues long. V was shortened by 2 bases and J by 4 bases, with 8 bases between the two germline ends. The DNA for the CDR3 is TGCGCCAGCAGTGAGAGTCCGATCACTGAAGCTTTCTTT. Translating it yields CASSESPITEAFF.

This chain joins TRBV30 and TRBJ2-1; D is unresolved. The CDR3 totals 15 residues. The germline V gene encodes CDR1 GTSNPN and CDR2 SVGIG (reference sequence). V lost 0 bases and J lost 1, with 10 bases in between. This CDR3 reads CAWSVPGGSYNEQFF. The CDR3 bases are TGTGCCTGGAGTGTACCAGGTGGATCCTACAATGAGCAGTTCTTC.

V is TRBV27 and J is TRBJ1-5; D is uncertain. The V end was cut by 0 bases, the J end by 9 bases, with 15 bases between. This CDR3 region has 15 residues. The germline gives CDR1 MNHEY, CDR2 SMNVEV (reference sequence). The CDR3 sequence: CASSLSSGRRWPQHF. Written as DNA, the CDR3 is TGTGCCAGCAGTTTATCATCGGGCAGGAGATGGCCCCAGCATTTT.

This CDR3 is CNPLGREALPHFYEQYF. CDR3 in DNA: TGCAACCCTCTCGGGCGGGAGGCTCTCCCCCACTTCTACGAGCAGTACTTC. This chain joins TRBV10-2 and TRBJ2-7, with TRBD2 matching 8 bases. The CDR3 has 17 residues. Germline CDR1 reads WSHSY; CDR2 reads SAAADI.

CDR3 in amino acids: CASRMWGTRKDRDGYTF. DNA of the CDR3: TGTGCCAGCAGGATGTGGGGTACCAGGAAAGACAGAGATGGCTACACCTTC. V and J are TRBV11-2 and TRBJ1-2, with a possible D match to TRBD1 (5 bases). The germline V gene encodes CDR1 SGHAT and CDR2 FQNNGV. The CDR3 is made up of 17 amino acids. V lost 6 bases and J 6 bases, leaving 26 bases between the germline ends.

At least ten counts were recorded for this clone. V and J are TRBV5-1 and TRBJ2-3; the D gene is possibly TRBD2 (7 bases). The V end was cut by 5 bases, the J end by 0 bases, with 13 bases between. The germline V gene encodes CDR1 SGHRS and CDR2 YFSETQ. This CDR3 contains 15 residues. Here the CDR3 reads CASRSGTSSTDTQYF. The CDR3 nucleotides are TGCGCCAGCAGGAGCGGGACATCTAGCACAGATACGCAGTATTTT.

This chain uses TRBV11-2 with TRBJ1-3, with D uncertain. V was pared by 5 bases and J by 6 bases, with 17 bases between. The V gene's germline CDR1 is SGHAT and CDR2 FQNNGV. The CDR3 sequence is 15 residues long. CDR3 bases: TGTGCCAGCAGCCCATTCACCAGTATATTAAACACCATATATTTT. The encoded protein is CASSPFTSILNTIYF.

This chain links TRBV28 with TRBJ2-6, with 9 bases aligning to TRBD2. The CDR3 totals 19 residues. Per the germline V gene, CDR1 is MDHEN and CDR2 is SYDVKM. V gave up 5 bases and J gave up 0 bases; unmatched junction bases: 11. This CDR3 is CASSPRSWREGSGANVLTF. As DNA, the CDR3 is TGTGCCAGCAGTCCACGTAGCTGGCGGGAGGGCTCTGGGGCCAACGTCCTGACTTTC.

The chain employs TRBV19 and TRBJ2-7; 7 nucleotides line up with TRBD1. CDR3 size: 12 residues. Looked up from germline, CDR1 is LNHDA and CDR2 is SQIVND (reference sequence). V was pared by 7 bases and J by 6 bases, with 6 bases of the junction left unmatched. This CDR3 is CASTNRGSEQYF. The CDR3 DNA follows: TGTGCCAGTACCAACAGGGGATCCGAGCAGTACTTC.

A word on this clone: Within the sample, other DNA sequences also encode this same CDR3. The V and J genes are TRBV5-1 and TRBJ2-1; 7 bases are a match to TRBD2. CDR1 is SGHRS and CDR2 is YFSETQ in the germline V gene. With 4 bases clipped from V and 1 base from J, the junction kept 5 bases outside the gene matches. The length of the CDR3 is 15 residues. This CDR3 is CASSPSSGSYNEQFF. The CDR3, as DNA: TGCGCCAGCAGCCCATCTAGCGGATCCTACAATGAGCAGTTCTTC.

This clone appeared a few times. The rearrangement links TRBV7-2 to TRBJ2-2; D not certain. V lost 5 bases to trimming and J lost 6 bases, with 10 bases between them. The CDR3 length is 13 residues. The germline gives CDR1 SGHTA, CDR2 FQGNSA. DNA of the CDR3: TGTGCCAGCAGCCCATACATATCCGGGGAGCTGTTTTTT. Protein sequence: CASSPYISGELFF.

This rearrangement joins TRBV7-7 to TRBJ2-2; D unresolved. The CDR3 length is 15 residues. The germline V gene has CDR1 SSHAT and CDR2 FNYEAQ (reference sequence). Trimming removed 3 bases at V and 0 bases at J, with 8 bases between. The DNA of the CDR3 is TGTGCCAGCAGCTTTGGTCTCTCGAACACCGGGGAGCTGTTTTTT. Its translation is CASSFGLSNTGELFF.

The chain employs TRBV27 and TRBJ1-1; D unresolved. This CDR3 is 14 amino acids long. Germline CDR1 MNHEY, CDR2 SMNVEV (reference sequence). Trimming pared 5 bases from V and 11 bases from J, leaving 21 bases between. The CDR3 loop reads CASSALGGPSNAFF. The CDR3 nucleotides read TGTGCCAGCAGTGCCCTCGGAGGACCGTCTAACGCTTTCTTT.

In nucleotides, the CDR3 is TGTGCCAGTAGTCCCCGATGGCGGGAGCACTCCTACAATGAGCAGTTCTTC. Translating gives CASSPRWREHSYNEQFF. The genes are TRBV19 and TRBJ2-1, with 7 bases fitting TRBD2. The germline CDR1 and CDR2 sequences are LNHDA and SQIVND (reference sequence). V lost 5 bases to trimming and J lost 0 bases; unmatched junction nucleotides: 10. The CDR3 is made up of 17 amino acids. Combining the CDR3 with reference TRBV19 and TRBJ2-1 gives the whole variable domain DGGITQSPKYLFRKEGQNVTLSCEQNLNHDAMYWYRQDPGQGLRLIYYSQIVNDFQKGDIAEGYSVSREKKESFPLTVTSAQKNPTAFYLCASSPRWREHSYNEQFFGPGTRLTVL.

The chain couples TRBV18 to TRBJ2-5; 8 bases fit TRBD2. Germline CDR1 reads KGHSH; CDR2 reads LQKENI. V gave up 6 bases and J gave up 3 bases; unmatched junction bases: 6. The CDR3 covers 14 residues. CDR3 DNA: TGTGCCAGCTCGCCGACTAGCGCCGAAGAGACCCAGTACTTC. Translated, it gives CASSPTSAEETQYF.

V is TRBV7-9 and J is TRBJ1-2; no clear D. Germline CDR1 is SEHNR and CDR2 is FQNEAQ (reference sequence). The V and J ends lost 2 bases and 4 bases respectively, with 8 bases between them. The CDR3 length is 13 residues. The CDR3 sequence: CASSLMETYGYTF. CDR3 in DNA: TGTGCCAGCAGCTTAATGGAAACCTATGGCTACACCTTC.

This sequence joins TRBV11-2 and TRBJ2-3; 15 nucleotides line up with TRBD2. The CDR3 extends over 19 amino acids. Germline-derived CDR1 and CDR2 are SGHAT and FQNNGV. J was trimmed by 5 bases and V by 3 bases; bases with no gene match: 12. Here the CDR3 reads CASSFRTSGRAHHGDTQYF. CDR3 DNA: TGTGCCAGCAGCTTCAGGACTAGCGGGAGGGCCCATCACGGAGATACGCAGTATTTT.

This clone has only a few counts. The CDR3 region is CASSATGGYGYTF. The CDR3 DNA follows: TGTGCCAGCAGTGCGACAGGGGGCTATGGCTACACCTTC. V and J are TRBV6-1 and TRBJ1-2; 9 positions agree with TRBD1. CDR1 is MNHNS and CDR2 is SASEGT in the germline V gene. V lost 4 bases and J lost 4; bases outside the gene matches: 1. The CDR3 length is 13 residues.

This clone was counted once. The chain couples TRBV9 to TRBJ1-4, with D hard to call. V was pared by 0 bases and J by 0 bases, with 12 bases between. Germline-derived CDR1 and CDR2 are SGDLS and YYNGEE. There are 17 residues in the CDR3. The CDR3 DNA is TGTGCCAGCAGCGTAGATATGGGAATTGCAACTAATGAAAAACTGTTTTTT. It specifies CASSVDMGIATNEKLFF. Variable domain in full (rest from reference TRBV9 and TRBJ1-4): DSGVTQTPKHLITATGQRVTLRCSPRSGDLSVYWYQQSLDQGLQFLIQYYNGEERAKGNILERFSAQQFPDLHSELNLSSLELGDSALYFCASSVDMGIATNEKLFFGSGTQLSVL.

This chain joins TRBV4-1 and TRBJ2-5, with 8 positions matching TRBD2. Gene TRBJ2-7 matches the end of the DNA better, so the J call may be wrong. This CDR3 is 15 amino acids long. From germline, CDR1 is MGHRA and CDR2 YSYEKL. CDR3: CASSQDRAGVYEQYF. The CDR3 bases are TGCGCCAGCAGCCAAGATCGAGCGGGAGTCTACGAGCAGTACTTC.